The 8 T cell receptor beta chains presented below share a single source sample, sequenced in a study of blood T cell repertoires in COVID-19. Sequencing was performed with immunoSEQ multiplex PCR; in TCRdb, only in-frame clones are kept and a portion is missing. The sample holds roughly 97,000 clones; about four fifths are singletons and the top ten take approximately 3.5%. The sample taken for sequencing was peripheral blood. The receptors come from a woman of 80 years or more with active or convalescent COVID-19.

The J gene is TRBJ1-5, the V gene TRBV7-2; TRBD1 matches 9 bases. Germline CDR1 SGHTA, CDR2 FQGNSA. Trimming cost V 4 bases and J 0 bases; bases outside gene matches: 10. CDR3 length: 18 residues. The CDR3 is CASSSGDRAGYSNQPQHF. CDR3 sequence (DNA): TGTGCCAGCAGCTCTGGGGACAGGGCGGGGTATAGCAATCAGCCCCAGCATTTT. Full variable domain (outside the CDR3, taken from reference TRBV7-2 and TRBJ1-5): GAGVSQSPSNKVTEKGKDVELRCDPISGHTALYWYRQSLGQGLEFLIYFQGNSAPDKSGLPSDRFSAERTGGSVSTLTIQRTQQEDSAVYLCASSSGDRAGYSNQPQHFGDGTRLSIL.

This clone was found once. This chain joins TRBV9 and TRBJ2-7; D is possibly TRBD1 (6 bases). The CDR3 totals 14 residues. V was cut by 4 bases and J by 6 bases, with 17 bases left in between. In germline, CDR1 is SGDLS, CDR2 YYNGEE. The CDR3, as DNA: TGTGCCAGCAGCTCTCAGGGGATGTCTGGCGAGCAGTACTTC. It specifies CASSSQGMSGEQYF.

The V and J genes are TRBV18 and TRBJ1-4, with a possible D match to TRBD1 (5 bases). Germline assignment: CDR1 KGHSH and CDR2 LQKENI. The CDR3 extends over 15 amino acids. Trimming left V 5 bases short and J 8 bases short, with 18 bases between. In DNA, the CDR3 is TGTGCCAGCTCAACTTCGGGGGTGGAAAAAGAAAAACTGTTTTTT. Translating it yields CASSTSGVEKEKLFF.

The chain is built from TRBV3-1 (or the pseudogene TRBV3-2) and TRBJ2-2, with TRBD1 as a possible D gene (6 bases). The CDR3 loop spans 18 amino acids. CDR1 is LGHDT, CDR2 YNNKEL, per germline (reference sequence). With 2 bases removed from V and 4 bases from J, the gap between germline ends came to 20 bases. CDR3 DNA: TGTGCCAGCAGCCAAAATTGGGCCAGGGGCAGTCTCACCGGGGAGCTGTTTTTT. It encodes CASSQNWARGSLTGELFF.

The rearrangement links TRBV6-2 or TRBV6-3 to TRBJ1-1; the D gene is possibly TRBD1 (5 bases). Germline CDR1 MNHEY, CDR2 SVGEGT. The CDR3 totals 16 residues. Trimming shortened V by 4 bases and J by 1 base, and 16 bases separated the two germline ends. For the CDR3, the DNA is TGTGCCAGCAGTTTGTGGAGGGATCAGGGGAACACTGAAGCTTTCTTT. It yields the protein CASSLWRDQGNTEAFF.

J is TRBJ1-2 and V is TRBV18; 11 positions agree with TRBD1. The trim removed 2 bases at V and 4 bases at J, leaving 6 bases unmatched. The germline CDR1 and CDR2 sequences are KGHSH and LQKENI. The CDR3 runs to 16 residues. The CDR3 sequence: CASSPSRDRGIYGYTF. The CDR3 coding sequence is TGTGCCAGCTCACCATCTCGGGACAGGGGGATCTATGGCTACACCTTC.

The CDR3 sequence: CASRGGDLAETEAFF. DNA for the CDR3: TGTGCCAGCAGAGGAGGGGACCTTGCAGAGACTGAAGCTTTCTTT. V usage is TRBV28 and J usage is TRBJ1-1; perhaps TRBD1 as D (5 bases). The germline gives CDR1 MDHEN, CDR2 SYDVKM. Trimming took 6 bases from V and 5 from J, leaving 19 bases between them. This CDR3 has 15 residues.

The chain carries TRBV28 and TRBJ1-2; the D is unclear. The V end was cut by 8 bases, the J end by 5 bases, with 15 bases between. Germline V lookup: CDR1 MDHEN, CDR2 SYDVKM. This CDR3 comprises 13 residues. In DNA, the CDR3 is TGTGCCAGCGTCGGGATGAGGGAATATGGCTACACCTTC. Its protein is CASVGMREYGYTF.